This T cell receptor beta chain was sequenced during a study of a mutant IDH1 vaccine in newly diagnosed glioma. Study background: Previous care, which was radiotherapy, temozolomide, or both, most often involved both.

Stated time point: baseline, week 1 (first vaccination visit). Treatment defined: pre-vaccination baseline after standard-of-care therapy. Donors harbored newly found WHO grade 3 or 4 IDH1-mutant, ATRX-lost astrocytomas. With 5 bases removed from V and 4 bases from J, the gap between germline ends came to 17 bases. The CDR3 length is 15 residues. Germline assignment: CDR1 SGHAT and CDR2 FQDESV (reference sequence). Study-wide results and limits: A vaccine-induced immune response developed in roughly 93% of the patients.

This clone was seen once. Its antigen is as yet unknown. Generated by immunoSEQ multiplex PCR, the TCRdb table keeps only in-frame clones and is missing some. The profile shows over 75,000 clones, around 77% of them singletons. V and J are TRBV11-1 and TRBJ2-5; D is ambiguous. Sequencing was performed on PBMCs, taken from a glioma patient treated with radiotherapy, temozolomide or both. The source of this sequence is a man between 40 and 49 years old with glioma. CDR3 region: CASSKDSYQRETQYF. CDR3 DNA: TGTGCCAGCAGCAAAGATAGCTATCAGAGAGAGACCCAGTACTTC.